One and the same sample provided the 17 T cell receptor beta chains below, sequenced in a study of blood T cell repertoires in COVID-19. The table came from immunoSEQ multiplex PCR; TCRdb's copy has only in-frame clones and leaves some out. The data contain approximately 300,000 clones, around nine tenths of them singletons. Sequencing was carried out using peripheral blood. The receptors stem from a man aged 40-49 years with acute or convalescent COVID-19.

V usage is TRBV6-5 and J usage is TRBJ1-1; 9 bases agree with TRBD1. The CDR3 runs 13 residues. CDR1 MNHEY and CDR2 SVGAGI come from the germline V gene. Germline trimming cut 6 bases from V and 5 bases from J; bases unmatched to any gene: 4. This chain's CDR3 is CASRGTGMTEAFF. CDR3 DNA: TGTGCCAGCAGGGGGACAGGGATGACTGAAGCTTTCTTT.

This clone was counted only a few times. The gene calls are TRBV6-5 and TRBJ1-1; 7 bases match TRBD1. The germline V gene encodes CDR1 MNHEY and CDR2 SVGAGI. The V and J ends lost 1 base and 5 bases, in that order; junction bases with no gene match: 1. The length of the CDR3 is 13 residues. The CDR3 protein is CASSYYRGTEAFF. The CDR3 nucleotides are TGTGCCAGCAGTTACTACAGGGGAACTGAAGCTTTCTTT.

The table lists this clone with a few counts. This rearrangement joins TRBV15 to TRBJ1-4, with 11 bases matching TRBD1. From germline, CDR1 is LNHNV and CDR2 YYDKDF (reference sequence). V shed 3 bases, J shed 7 bases, and the junction held 4 bases outside the gene matches. The CDR3 is made up of 15 amino acids. This CDR3 is CATSSPGTGGEKLFF. In DNA form, the CDR3 reads TGTGCCACCAGCAGTCCCGGGACAGGGGGTGAAAAACTGTTTTTT.

The chain has TRBV5-1 and TRBJ1-1, with D hard to call. This CDR3 has 12 amino acids. V dropped 5 bases and J dropped 2 bases, with 7 bases sitting between them. Germline CDR1 reads SGHRS; CDR2 reads YFSETQ. The CDR3 sequence is CASRLLNTEAFF. The CDR3 nucleotides are TGCGCCAGCAGATTATTAAACACTGAAGCTTTCTTT.

This sequence joins TRBV2 and TRBJ2-2; D uncertain. This CDR3 comprises 13 residues. CDR1 is SNHLY and CDR2 is FYNNEI in the germline V gene. V was pared by 9 bases and J by 3 bases, with 11 bases between. The CDR3: CASSRFDTGELFF. In DNA, the CDR3 is TGTGCCAGTAGTCGGTTTGACACCGGGGAGCTGTTTTTT.

This clone was observed a handful of times. This chain's CDR3 is CASSLVSGWNTEAFF. The CDR3 bases are TGTGCCAGCAGCTTAGTCTCAGGTTGGAACACTGAAGCTTTCTTT. V and J are TRBV7-6 and TRBJ1-1; D is unresolved. This CDR3 region has 15 residues. The V and J ends lost 1 base and 1 base respectively, with 10 bases between them. CDR1 and CDR2 (germline): SGHVS, FNYEAQ.

This clone was detected once. The chain has TRBV9 and TRBJ1-2; 10 nucleotides align to TRBD1. The CDR3 has 14 amino acids. CDR1 and CDR2 from the germline V gene are SGDLS and YYNGEE. J was trimmed by 7 bases and V by 4 bases; bases with no gene match: 7. The CDR3 region is CASSTRTGGGGYTF. The CDR3 bases are TGTGCCAGCAGCACTCGGACAGGGGGAGGTGGCTACACCTTC.

The chain combines TRBV11-2 with TRBJ2-3, with D perhaps TRBD2 (6 bases). Trimming pared 7 bases from V and 0 bases from J, leaving 11 bases between. CDR1 is SGHAT and CDR2 is FQNNGV in the germline V gene. CDR3 length: 14 amino acids. The CDR3 loop reads CASTPGGSTDTQYF. For the CDR3, the DNA is TGTGCCAGCACCCCTGGGGGGAGCACAGATACGCAGTATTTT.

V gene TRBV7-3 combines with J gene TRBJ2-3; TRBD2 is a possible D gene (6 bases). The germline V and J ends were trimmed by 5 bases and 0 bases, with 21 bases remaining between them. This CDR3 contains 18 residues. Germline V gene data show CDR1 as SGHTA and CDR2 as FQGTGA. The CDR3 coding sequence is TGTGCCAGCAGCCGCGGGGCGGGTCGGGGTTCTAGCACAGATACGCAGTATTTT. Protein sequence: CASSRGAGRGSSTDTQYF.

This chain uses TRBV4-2 with TRBJ1-1; TRBD1 might be the D (5 bases). V was pared by 4 bases and J by 5 bases, with 11 bases between. The CDR3 runs 13 residues. Per germline, CDR1 LGHNA and CDR2 YNFKEQ. The DNA of the CDR3 is TGTGCCAGCAGCCCCAGGGTAGGAACTGAAGCTTTCTTT. Translating gives CASSPRVGTEAFF.

V and J are TRBV3-1 (or the pseudogene TRBV3-2) and TRBJ1-2; TRBD1 aligns across 7 bases. With V trimmed by 0 bases and J by 3 bases, 7 bases remained unmatched. The CDR3 extends over 16 amino acids. Germline CDR1 and CDR2: LGHDT and YNNKEL (reference sequence). The CDR3 DNA sequence: TGTGCCAGCAGCCAAGATAGTTGGGACAGCTACTATGGCTACACCTTC. It codes for CASSQDSWDSYYGYTF.

The CDR3 bases are TGTGCCAGCAGCTTAGGTGCGGGGACGGTCTATGGCTACACCTTC. It codes for CASSLGAGTVYGYTF. The chain has TRBV7-2 and TRBJ1-2, with D perhaps matching TRBD1 (5 bases). Germline V lookup: CDR1 SGHTA, CDR2 FQGNSA. The CDR3 loop spans 15 amino acids. Trimming took off 1 base at V and 4 bases at J, with 13 bases between the two ends.

This chain joins TRBV2 and TRBJ1-2; D call uncertain. Germline V gene data show CDR1 as SNHLY and CDR2 as FYNNEI. The CDR3 contains 12 residues. The V end lost 4 bases, the J end lost 8 bases, and 11 bases lay between the germline ends. This chain's CDR3 is CASSARTGGYTF. The CDR3 DNA sequence: TGTGCCAGCAGTGCCCGTACGGGAGGCTACACCTTC. Full variable domain (rest looked up from reference TRBV2 and TRBJ1-2): EPEVTQTPSHQVTQMGQEVILRCVPISNHLYFYWYRQILGQKVEFLVSFYNNEISEKSEIFDDQFSVERPDGSNFTLKIRSTKLEDSAMYFCASSARTGGYTFGSGTRLTVV.

This chain connects TRBV9 to TRBJ1-1; D possibly corresponds to TRBD1 (5 bases). Germline V gene data show CDR1 as SGDLS and CDR2 as YYNGEE. V was clipped by 4 bases and J by 2 bases, with 15 bases between them. The length of the CDR3 is 15 residues. Here the CDR3 DNA reads TGTGCCAGCAGCCCCCGTTGGCAGGGTAACACTGAAGCTTTCTTT. It translates to CASSPRWQGNTEAFF.

V is TRBV2 and J is TRBJ2-3; D is possibly TRBD1 (5 bases). CDR1 and CDR2 from the germline V gene are SNHLY and FYNNEI. This CDR3 is built from 15 residues. Trimming removed 3 bases at V and 0 bases at J, with 10 bases between. The CDR3 nucleotides are TGTGCCAGCAGTGATGAAGGGGCTAGCACAGATACGCAGTATTTT. Translating gives CASSDEGASTDTQYF.

The DNA for the CDR3 is TGTGCCAGCAGCAAAGAAGTCCGGACAGAATGTGAGCAGTTCTTC. It yields the protein CASSKEVRTECEQFF. The V and J genes are TRBV21-1 and TRBJ2-1; the D call TRBD1 from the table was never checked on the DNA. TRBV21-1 corresponds to a pseudogene. The CDR3 is 15 residues long.

The rearrangement links TRBV29-1 to TRBJ1-2; D might be TRBD1 (5 bases). The V gene lost 0 bases and the J gene lost 5 bases, with 16 bases spanning the gap. Germline loops: CDR1 SQVTM, CDR2 ANQGSEA. The CDR3 loop spans 15 amino acids. CDR3 in DNA: TGCAGCGTTGAAGATAGGCAGGGAGGGCGTTATGGCTACACCTTC. This gives the protein CSVEDRQGGRYGYTF. Combining the CDR3 with reference TRBV29-1 and TRBJ1-2 gives the whole variable domain SAVISQKPSRDICQRGTSLTIQCQVDSQVTMMFWYRQQPGQSLTLIATANQGSEATYESGFVIDKFPISRPNLTFSTLTVSNMSPEDSSIYLCSVEDRQGGRYGYTFGSGTRLTVV.